Presented here are 2 T cell receptor beta chains from one specimen sequenced in a study of blood T cells in healthy people across ages. A second roughly 6 to 12 cycle PCR used barcoded and J-beta primers. Via MiXCR, TCRdb re-called the 5' RACE reads, giving one row per CDR3 protein. The sample carries about 570,000 distinct CDR3 sequences, over 25% recorded once. These records were also assigned to another study, of T cells of mothers and their children.

The sequencing input was blood. The receptors come from a boy aged 2 to 10 in good health.

This clonotype was seen only a few times. J is TRBJ2-1 and V is TRBV25-1; D may be TRBD1 or TRBD2 (6 bases each). Trimming pared 2 bases from V and 9 bases from J, leaving 23 bases between. Germline CDR1 is MGHDK and CDR2 is SYGVNS. The CDR3 consists of 17 residues. The CDR3 sequence: CASSELGAGSSVGEQFF. Here the CDR3 DNA reads TGTGCCAGCAGTGAACTGGGGGCAGGTTCTAGCGTAGGTGAGCAGTTCTTC.

This CDR3 is CASSLDSGNQPQHF. As DNA, the CDR3 is TGTGCCAGCAGCTTAGATTCAGGGAATCAGCCCCAGCATTTT. V and J are TRBV7-9 and TRBJ1-5; TRBD1 is a possible D gene (5 bases). The germline V and J ends were trimmed by 1 base and 4 bases, with 8 bases remaining between them. This CDR3 region has 14 residues. The germline CDR1 and CDR2 sequences are SEHNR and FQNEAQ (reference sequence). Complete variable domain (other parts from reference TRBV7-9 and TRBJ1-5): DTGVSQNPRHKITKRGQNVTFRCDPISEHNRLYWYRQTLGQGPEFLTYFQNEAQLEKSRLLSDRFSAERPKGSFSTLEIQRTEQGDSAMYLCASSLDSGNQPQHFGDGTRLSIL.